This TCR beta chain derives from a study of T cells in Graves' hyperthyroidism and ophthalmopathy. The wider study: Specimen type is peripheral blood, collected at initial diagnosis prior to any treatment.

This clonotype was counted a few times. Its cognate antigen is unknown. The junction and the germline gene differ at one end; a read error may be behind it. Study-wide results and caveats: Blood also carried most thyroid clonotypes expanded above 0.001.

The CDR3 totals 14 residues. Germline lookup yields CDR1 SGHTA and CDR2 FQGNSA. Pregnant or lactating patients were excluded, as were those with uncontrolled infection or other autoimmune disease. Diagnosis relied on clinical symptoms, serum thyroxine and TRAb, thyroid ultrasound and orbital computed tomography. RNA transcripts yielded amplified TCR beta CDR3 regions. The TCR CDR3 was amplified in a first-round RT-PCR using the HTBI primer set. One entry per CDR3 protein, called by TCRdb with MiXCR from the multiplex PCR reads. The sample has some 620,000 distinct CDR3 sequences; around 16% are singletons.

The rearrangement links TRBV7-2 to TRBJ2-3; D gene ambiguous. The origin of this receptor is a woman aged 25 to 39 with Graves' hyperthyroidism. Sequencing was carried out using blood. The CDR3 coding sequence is TGTGCCAGCACCTTACAAAGAGACACAGATACGCAGTATTTT. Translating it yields CASTLQRDTDTQYF.